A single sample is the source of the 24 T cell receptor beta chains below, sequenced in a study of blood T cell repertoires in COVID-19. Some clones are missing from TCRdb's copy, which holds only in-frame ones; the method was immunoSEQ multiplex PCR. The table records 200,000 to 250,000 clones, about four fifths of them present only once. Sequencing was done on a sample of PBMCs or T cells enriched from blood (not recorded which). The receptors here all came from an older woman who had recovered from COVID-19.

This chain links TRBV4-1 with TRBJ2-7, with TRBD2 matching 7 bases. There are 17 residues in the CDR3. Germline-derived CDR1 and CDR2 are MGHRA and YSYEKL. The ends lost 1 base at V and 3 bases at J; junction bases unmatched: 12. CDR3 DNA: TGCGCCAGCAGCCAAGCCCTTCTGAGCGGGGCTTTCTACGAGCAGTACTTC. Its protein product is CASSQALLSGAFYEQYF.

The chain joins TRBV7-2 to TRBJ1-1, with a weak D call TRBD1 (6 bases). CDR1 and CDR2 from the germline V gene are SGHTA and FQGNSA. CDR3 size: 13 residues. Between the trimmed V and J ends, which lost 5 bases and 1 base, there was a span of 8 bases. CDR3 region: CASSRGQNTEAFF. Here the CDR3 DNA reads TGTGCCAGCAGCCGGGGACAGAACACTGAAGCTTTCTTT.

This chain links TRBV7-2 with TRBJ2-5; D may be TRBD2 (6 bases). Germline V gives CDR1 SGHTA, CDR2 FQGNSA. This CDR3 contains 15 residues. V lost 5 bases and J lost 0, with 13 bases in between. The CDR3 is CASSRLGRYQETQYF. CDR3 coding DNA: TGTGCCAGCAGCCGCCTAGGGAGGTACCAAGAGACCCAGTACTTC.

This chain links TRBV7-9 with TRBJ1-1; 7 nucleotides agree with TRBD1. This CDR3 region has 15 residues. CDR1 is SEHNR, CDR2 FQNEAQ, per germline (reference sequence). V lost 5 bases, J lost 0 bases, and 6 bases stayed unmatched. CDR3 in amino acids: CASSQGQHMNTEAFF. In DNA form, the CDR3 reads TGTGCCAGCAGCCAGGGACAGCACATGAACACTGAAGCTTTCTTT.

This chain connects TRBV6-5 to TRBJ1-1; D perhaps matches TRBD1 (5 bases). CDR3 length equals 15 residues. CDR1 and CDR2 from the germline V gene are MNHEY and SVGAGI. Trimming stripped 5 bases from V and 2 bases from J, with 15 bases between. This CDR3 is CASSRWGEENTEAFF. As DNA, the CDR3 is TGTGCCAGCAGTCGGTGGGGGGAAGAAAACACTGAAGCTTTCTTT.

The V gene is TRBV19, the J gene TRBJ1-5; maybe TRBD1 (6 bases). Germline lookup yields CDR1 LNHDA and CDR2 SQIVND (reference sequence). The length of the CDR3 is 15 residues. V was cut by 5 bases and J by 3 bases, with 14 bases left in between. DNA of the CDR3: TGTGCCAGTAGTGCTACGGACAGCTACAATCAGCCCCAGCATTTT. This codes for CASSATDSYNQPQHF.

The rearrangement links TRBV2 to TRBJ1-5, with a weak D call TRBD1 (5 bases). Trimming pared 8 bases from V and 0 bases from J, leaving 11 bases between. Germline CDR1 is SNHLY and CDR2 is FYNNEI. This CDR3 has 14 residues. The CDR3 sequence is CASGMGLSNQPQHF. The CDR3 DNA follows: TGTGCCAGCGGAATGGGACTTAGCAATCAGCCCCAGCATTTT.

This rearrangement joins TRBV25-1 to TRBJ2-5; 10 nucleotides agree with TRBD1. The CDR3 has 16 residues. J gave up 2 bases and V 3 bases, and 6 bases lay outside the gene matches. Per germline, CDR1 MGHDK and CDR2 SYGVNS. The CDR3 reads CASSDPRQGAQETQYF. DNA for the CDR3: TGTGCCAGCAGTGACCCTCGACAGGGGGCACAAGAGACCCAGTACTTC.

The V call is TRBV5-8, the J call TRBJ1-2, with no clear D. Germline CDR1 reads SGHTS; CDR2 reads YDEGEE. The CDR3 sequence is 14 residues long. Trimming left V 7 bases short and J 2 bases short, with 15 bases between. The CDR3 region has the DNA TGTGCCAGCGCGCCGGGGAGGAACAACTATGGCTACACCTTC. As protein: CASAPGRNNYGYTF.

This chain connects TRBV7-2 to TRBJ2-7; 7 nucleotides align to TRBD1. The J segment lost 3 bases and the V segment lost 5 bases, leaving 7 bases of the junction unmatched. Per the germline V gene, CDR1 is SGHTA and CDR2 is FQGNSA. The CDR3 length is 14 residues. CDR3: CASSITRDSYEQYF. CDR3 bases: TGTGCCAGCAGCATAACCAGGGACAGCTACGAGCAGTACTTC.

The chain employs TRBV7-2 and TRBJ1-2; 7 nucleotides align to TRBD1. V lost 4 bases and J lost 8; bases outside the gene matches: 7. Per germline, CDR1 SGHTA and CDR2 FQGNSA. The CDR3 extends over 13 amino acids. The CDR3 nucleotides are TGTGCCAGCAGCTCTCGACAGGGTGGGGGCTACACCTTC. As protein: CASSSRQGGGYTF.

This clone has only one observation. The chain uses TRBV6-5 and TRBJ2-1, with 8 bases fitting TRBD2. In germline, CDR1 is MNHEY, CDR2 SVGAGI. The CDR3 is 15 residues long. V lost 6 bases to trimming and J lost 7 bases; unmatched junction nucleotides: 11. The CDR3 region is CASRESPGLENEQFF. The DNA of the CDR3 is TGTGCCAGCAGAGAGAGTCCGGGACTAGAGAATGAGCAGTTCTTC.

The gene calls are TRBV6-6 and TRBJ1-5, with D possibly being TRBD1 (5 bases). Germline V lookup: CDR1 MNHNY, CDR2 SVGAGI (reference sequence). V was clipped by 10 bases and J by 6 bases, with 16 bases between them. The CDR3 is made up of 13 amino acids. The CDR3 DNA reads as TGTGCCACTTCCGGGACTTCGCCTCAGCCCCAGCATTTT. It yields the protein CATSGTSPQPQHF.

CDR3 region: CASSSWRTEAFF. Written as DNA, the CDR3 is TGTGCCAGCAGCTCATGGAGGACTGAAGCTTTCTTT. The chain employs TRBV11-2 and TRBJ1-1, with D hard to call. The CDR3 is made up of 12 amino acids. CDR1 and CDR2 (germline): SGHAT, FQNNGV. V shed 4 bases and J shed 5 bases, with 8 bases lying between them.

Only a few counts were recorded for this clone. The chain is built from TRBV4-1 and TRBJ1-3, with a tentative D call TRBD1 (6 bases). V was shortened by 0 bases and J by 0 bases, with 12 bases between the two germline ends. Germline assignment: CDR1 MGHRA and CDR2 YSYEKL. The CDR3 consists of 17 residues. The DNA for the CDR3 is TGCGCCAGCAGCCAAGATTGGACAGTCCGCTCTGGAAACACCATATATTTT. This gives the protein CASSQDWTVRSGNTIYF.

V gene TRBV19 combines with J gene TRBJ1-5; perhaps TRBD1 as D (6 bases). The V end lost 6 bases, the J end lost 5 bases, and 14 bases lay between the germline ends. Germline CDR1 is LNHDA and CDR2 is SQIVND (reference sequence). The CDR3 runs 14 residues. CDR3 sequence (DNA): TGTGCCAGTAGACCCGACAGGAGAGATCAGCCCCAGCATTTT. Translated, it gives CASRPDRRDQPQHF.

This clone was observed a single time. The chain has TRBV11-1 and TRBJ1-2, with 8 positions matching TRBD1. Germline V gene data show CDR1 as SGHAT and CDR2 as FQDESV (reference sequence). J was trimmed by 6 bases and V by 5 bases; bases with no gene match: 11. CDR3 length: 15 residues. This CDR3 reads CASSPASDRVHGYTF. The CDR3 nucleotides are TGTGCCAGCAGCCCTGCATCGGACAGGGTTCATGGCTACACCTTC.

For the CDR3, the DNA is TGTGCCAGCAGCTTGCGTTGGGGGCAGGGTGGCTACACCTTC. It translates to CASSLRWGQGGYTF. The chain is built from TRBV5-6 and TRBJ1-2, with D tentatively TRBD1 (6 bases). Per germline, CDR1 SGHDT and CDR2 YYEEEE. Deletions cut 1 base from V and 7 bases from J, with 14 bases between. The CDR3 is 14 amino acids.

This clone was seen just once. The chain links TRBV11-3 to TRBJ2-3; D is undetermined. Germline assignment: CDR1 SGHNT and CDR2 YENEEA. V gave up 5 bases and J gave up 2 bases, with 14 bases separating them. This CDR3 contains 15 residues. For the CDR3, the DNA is TGTGCCAGCAGCACGACACCATTCGCCACAGATACGCAGTATTTT. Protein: CASSTTPFATDTQYF.

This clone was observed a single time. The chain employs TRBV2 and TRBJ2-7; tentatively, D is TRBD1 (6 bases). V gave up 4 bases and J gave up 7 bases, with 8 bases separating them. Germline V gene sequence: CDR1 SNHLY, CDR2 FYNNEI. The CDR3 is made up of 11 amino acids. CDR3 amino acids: CASSGRGEQYF. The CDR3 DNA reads TGTGCCAGCAGTGGAAGGGGGGAGCAGTACTTC.

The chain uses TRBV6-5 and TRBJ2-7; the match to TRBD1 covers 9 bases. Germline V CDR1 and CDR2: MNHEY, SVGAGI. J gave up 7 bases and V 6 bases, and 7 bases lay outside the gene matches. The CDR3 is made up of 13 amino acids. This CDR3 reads CASSPGTGPEQYF. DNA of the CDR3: TGTGCCAGCAGCCCCGGGACAGGGCCGGAGCAGTACTTC.

CDR3 DNA sequence: TGCGCCAGCAGTCACCAGGAACCGGGATTCACAGATACGCAGTATTTT. Its protein product is CASSHQEPGFTDTQYF. The chain is built from TRBV23-1 and TRBJ2-3, with D possibly matching TRBD2 (5 bases). TRBV23-1 is an ORF for which the function is uncertain. The ends were cut back, 3 bases at V and 2 bases at J, with 15 bases in the middle. This CDR3 is 16 amino acids long.

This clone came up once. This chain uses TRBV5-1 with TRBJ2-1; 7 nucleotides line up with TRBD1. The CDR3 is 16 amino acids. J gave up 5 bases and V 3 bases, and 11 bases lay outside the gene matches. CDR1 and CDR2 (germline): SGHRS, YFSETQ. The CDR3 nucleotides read TGCGCCAGCAGCTCCAAGACCGAGACAGGGAACAATGAGCAGTTCTTC. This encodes CASSSKTETGNNEQFF.

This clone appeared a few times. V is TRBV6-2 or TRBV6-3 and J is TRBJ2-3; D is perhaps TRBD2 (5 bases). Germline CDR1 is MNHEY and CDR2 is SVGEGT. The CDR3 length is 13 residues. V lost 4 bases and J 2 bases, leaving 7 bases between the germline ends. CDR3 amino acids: CASSSDYTDTQYF. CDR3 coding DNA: TGTGCCAGCAGTTCCGACTACACAGATACGCAGTATTTT.